This T cell receptor beta chain was identified in a study of shared clonotypes between healthy human individuals. Germline assignment: CDR1 SGDLS and CDR2 YYNGEE. This CDR3 has 16 amino acids. V lost 3 bases, J lost 5 bases, and 18 bases lay in between. The authors loaded roughly 180 ng DNA, 28,000 or so T cell genomes, into sorted-subset replicate PCRs. Per the original methods: Filtering differed because ImmunoSEQ produced junction-only sequences that carried no quality scores. Sequencing was performed with immunoSEQ multiplex PCR; in TCRdb, only in-frame clones are kept and a portion is missing. That table gives V, J and clone size, and the DNA gave D and trimming. The table includes about 1.5 million clones, about 98% detected once.

This TCR was sampled from a man aged 30-40 years in good health. J is TRBJ2-1 and V is TRBV9; tentatively, D is TRBD1 or TRBD2 (6 bases each). The sample taken for sequencing was naive CD4+ T cells sorted from blood. Described subset: CD45RA+ positively selected. Here the CDR3 DNA reads TGTGCCAGCAGCGGGACGGGGGCTCTAGCCGACAATGAGCAGTTCTTC. The encoded protein is CASSGTGALADNEQFF.